This T cell receptor (beta chain) was identified during a study of cytomegalovirus exposure and HLA in healthy donors. General observations from the study: Donors were assumed by presence/absence analyses to have roughly uniform sequencing depth. A missense DCLRE1C variant was associated with V- and J-gene trimming of TCR beta chains in a later analysis, and an independent cohort replicated the association. Exclusion as indistinguishable affected some V segments, including TRBV6-2 and TRBV6-3.

The PCR made use of 60 Vbeta and 13 Jbeta primers. The data were produced by immunoSEQ multiplex PCR, yet TCRdb's version contains in-frame clones alone and is incomplete. Among 120,000 to 150,000 clones, about 80% were seen once, and the ten largest hold around 5%. The CDR3 consists of 15 residues. Germline CDR1 and CDR2: MNHEY and SMNVEV (reference sequence). With 6 bases clipped from V and 3 bases from J, the junction kept 7 bases outside the gene matches. Remarks on this clone: Antigen: not known.

The chain recombines TRBV27 with TRBJ1-5, with 8 bases fitting TRBD1. Sequencing was carried out using PBMCs. The source of this sequence is a male donor in good health and CMV-seronegative. The CDR3 DNA follows: TGTGCCAGCAGCTGGACAGGGAATGACAATCAGCCCCAGCATTTT. Amino acids: CASSWTGNDNQPQHF.